This T cell receptor (beta chain) was captured by sequencing in a study of cytotoxic CD8 clonotypes in ibrutinib-treated CLL. Findings of the study overall: Stable or contracted on treatment, public clonotypes were also uncommon. Circulating CD8+ T-cell counts were tracked by baseline clonality, which exceeded that of age-matched healthy donors.

This CDR3 is 15 amino acids long. CDR1 is MNHNS and CDR2 is SASEGT in the germline V gene. With 1 base clipped from V and 6 bases from J, the junction kept 7 bases outside the gene matches. Turning to this clone: Its cognate antigen is unknown.

Using immunoSEQ multiplex PCR, the repertoire was profiled, and TCRdb retains in-frame clones only, with some absent. The profile shows about 140,000 clones, approximately 90% of them singletons. The material was PBMCs, obtained after 12 months of ibrutinib treatment. The TCR comes from a human donor with chronic lymphocytic leukemia. The J gene is TRBJ1-2, the V gene TRBV6-1, with 8 bases that match TRBD1. CDR3 DNA: TGTGCCAGCAGTGAAGTGCAGGGGGCGCGGGATGGCTACACCTTC. It codes for CASSEVQGARDGYTF.